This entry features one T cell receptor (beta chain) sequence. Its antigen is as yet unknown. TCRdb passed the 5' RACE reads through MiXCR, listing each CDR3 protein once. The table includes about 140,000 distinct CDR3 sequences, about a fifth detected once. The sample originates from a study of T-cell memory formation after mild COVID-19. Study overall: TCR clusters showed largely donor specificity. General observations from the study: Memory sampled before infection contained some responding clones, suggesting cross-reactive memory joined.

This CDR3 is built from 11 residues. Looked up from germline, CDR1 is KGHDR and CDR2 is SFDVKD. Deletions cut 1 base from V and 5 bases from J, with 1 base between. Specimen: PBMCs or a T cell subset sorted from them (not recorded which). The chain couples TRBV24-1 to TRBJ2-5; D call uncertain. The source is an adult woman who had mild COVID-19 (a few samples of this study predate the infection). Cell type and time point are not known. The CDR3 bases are TGTGCCACCAGTGATTTTGAGACCCAGTACTTC. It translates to CATSDFETQYF.